Below, 25 T cell receptor beta chains from the same sample are listed, as sequenced in a study of blood T cell repertoires in COVID-19. Only in-frame clones appear in the TCRdb table, and some are missing; sequencing was by immunoSEQ multiplex PCR. The sample includes approximately 180,000 clones, more than 75% of them seen just once. The sequencing sample was made of peripheral blood. The receptors were gathered from a person between 65 and 79 years old with COVID-19, enrolled during active disease.

The count of this clone is one. The chain links TRBV5-6 to TRBJ2-5, with unresolved D. CDR1 SGHDT and CDR2 YYEEEE come from the germline V gene. Trimming left V 2 bases short and J 5 bases short, with 13 bases between. The CDR3 is 14 amino acids. CDR3 loop: CASSLVNREETQYF. Here the CDR3 DNA reads TGTGCCAGCAGCTTAGTGAATCGAGAGGAGACCCAGTACTTC.

The sample holds a few counts of this clone. This chain joins TRBV21-1 and TRBJ2-5; the D call in the table, TRBD1, was not verified against the DNA. TRBV21-1 is a pseudogene locus. This CDR3 contains 15 residues. Here the CDR3 reads CASSKVGQGLETQYF. DNA of the CDR3: TGTGCCAGCAGCAAAGTTGGGCAGGGGTTGGAGACCCAGTACTTC.

V gene TRBV28 combines with J gene TRBJ1-5; 7 bases match TRBD1. V trimming: 2 bases; J trimming: 4 bases; junction bases outside the gene matches: 2. Germline V CDR1 and CDR2: MDHEN, SYDVKM. The CDR3 loop spans 14 amino acids. The CDR3, as DNA: TGTGCCAGCAGTTTAGCGGGACAGAATCAGCCCCAGCATTTT. This translates into CASSLAGQNQPQHF.

The rearrangement joins TRBV19 to TRBJ1-4; maybe TRBD1 (6 bases). The CDR3 is made up of 16 amino acids. The ends were cut back, 5 bases at V and 6 bases at J, with 19 bases in the middle. CDR1 LNHDA and CDR2 SQIVND come from the germline V gene (reference sequence). CDR3 DNA sequence: TGTGCCAGTAGTCCCCAACGGGACGAGGGGGATGAAAAACTGTTTTTT. This encodes CASSPQRDEGDEKLFF.

The chain has TRBV2 and TRBJ2-1, with 11 bases that match TRBD2. Unmatched junction bases numbered 12, after V lost 1 base and J lost 7 bases. Per germline, CDR1 SNHLY and CDR2 FYNNEI. The CDR3 has 18 amino acids. The CDR3 loop is CASSEDRPASGRRNEQFF. For the CDR3, the DNA is TGTGCCAGCAGTGAAGACAGGCCGGCTAGCGGGAGGAGGAATGAGCAGTTCTTC.

V and J are TRBV2 and TRBJ2-5, with 14 bases identical to TRBD2. CDR1 SNHLY and CDR2 FYNNEI come from the germline V gene. J lost 5 bases, V lost 4 bases, and 6 bases had no gene match. The CDR3 spans 16 residues. The CDR3 nucleotides are TGTGCCAGCAGTGCCCACAGGACTAGCGGGAGGGAGACCCAGTACTTC. Protein sequence: CASSAHRTSGRETQYF.

The V gene is TRBV27, the J gene TRBJ2-1; TRBD2 matches 7 bases. The CDR3 is 17 residues long. J lost 4 bases, V lost 5 bases, and 14 bases had no gene match. Germline V gene lookup returns CDR1 MNHEY and CDR2 SMNVEV (reference sequence). In nucleotides, the CDR3 is TGTGCCAGCAGTCCATTAACTACTAGCGAGAATTACAATGAGCAGTTCTTC. Translating it yields CASSPLTTSENYNEQFF.

This sequence joins TRBV6-1 and TRBJ2-1; 9 nucleotides align to TRBD1. The CDR3 loop spans 14 amino acids. Trimming took 11 bases from V and 6 from J; bases not matched to a gene: 11. Germline V gene lookup returns CDR1 MNHNS and CDR2 SASEGT. The CDR3 nucleotides are TGTGCCTGTTGGTTGGGACAGGGCCTCAATGAGCAGTTCTTC. Its translation: CACWLGQGLNEQFF.

This clone was detected once. The chain recombines TRBV28 with TRBJ2-2; 9 bases fit TRBD2. With V trimmed by 3 bases and J by 6 bases, 2 bases remained unmatched. Germline CDR1 is MDHEN and CDR2 is SYDVKM. The CDR3 length is 14 residues. The DNA for the CDR3 is TGTGCCAGCAGTTTCAGCGGGAGGCCCGGGGAGCTGTTTTTT. Its protein is CASSFSGRPGELFF.

The chain is built from TRBV28 and TRBJ2-4, with TRBD2 matching over 9 bases. CDR3 size: 14 residues. The junction had 5 bases not matched to a gene; V was cut back by 6 bases and J by 5 bases. Germline V gene lookup returns CDR1 MDHEN and CDR2 SYDVKM. CDR3 DNA sequence: TGTGCCAGCAGCGTAGCGGGAGAGCAAAACATTCAGTACTTC. This translates into CASSVAGEQNIQYF.

The genes are TRBV11-3 and TRBJ2-5; 8 bases are shared with TRBD2. The V and J ends lost 0 bases and 2 bases, in that order; junction bases with no gene match: 8. The CDR3 spans 17 residues. Germline values: CDR1 SGHNT, CDR2 YENEEA. In DNA, the CDR3 is TGTGCCAGCAGCTTAGACCTGCGTGCGGGGGGACAAGAGACCCAGTACTTC. This sequence encodes CASSLDLRAGGQETQYF.

This chain uses TRBV18 with TRBJ2-2; TRBD1 matches 9 bases. The CDR3 runs 17 residues. J gave up 0 bases and V 8 bases, and 10 bases lay outside the gene matches. Germline loops: CDR1 KGHSH, CDR2 LQKENI. The DNA for the CDR3 is TGTGCCAGCCCGTACAGGGACAGGGAGTCGAACACCGGGGAGCTGTTTTTT. Amino acids: CASPYRDRESNTGELFF.

The J gene is TRBJ2-1, the V gene TRBV6-6, with D tentatively TRBD2 (6 bases). The CDR3 sequence is 15 residues long. Germline-derived CDR1 and CDR2 are MNHNY and SVGAGI (reference sequence). The ends were cut back, 5 bases at V and 0 bases at J, with 11 bases in the middle. The chain's CDR3 is CASSPTTSSYNEQFF. CDR3 DNA: TGTGCCAGCAGTCCGACGACTAGCTCCTACAATGAGCAGTTCTTC.

The chain combines TRBV29-1 with TRBJ1-1; no reliable D call. V shed 0 bases and J shed 10 bases, with 12 bases lying between them. Per the germline V gene, CDR1 is SQVTM and CDR2 is ANQGSEA. The CDR3 totals 12 residues. The CDR3 here is CSVEEPGEGAFF. The CDR3 DNA reads as TGCAGCGTTGAAGAGCCCGGGGAGGGAGCTTTCTTT. The full variable domain, in which reference TRBV29-1 and TRBJ1-1 provide the parts outside the CDR3, is SAVISQKPSRDICQRGTSLTIQCQVDSQVTMMFWYRQQPGQSLTLIATANQGSEATYESGFVIDKFPISRPNLTFSTLTVSNMSPEDSSIYLCSVEEPGEGAFFGQGTRLTVV.

This clone was recorded only once. The rearrangement links TRBV27 to TRBJ1-2, with 9 bases fitting TRBD1. V lost 5 bases, J lost 7 bases, and 5 bases stayed unmatched. The CDR3 sequence is 13 residues long. The germline CDR1 and CDR2 sequences are MNHEY and SMNVEV (reference sequence). The CDR3 DNA follows: TGTGCCAGCAGTATCGACAGGGGGGGTGGCTACACCTTC. Encoded protein: CASSIDRGGGYTF.

The chain links TRBV2 to TRBJ2-7; D is possibly TRBD2 (6 bases). Germline CDR1 is SNHLY and CDR2 is FYNNEI. This CDR3 contains 15 residues. The ends were cut back, 2 bases at V and 0 bases at J, with 11 bases in the middle. The CDR3 DNA reads as TGTGCCAGCAGTGAACCCCAGGGACTCTCCTACGAGCAGTACTTC. Translating gives CASSEPQGLSYEQYF.

This clone came up a few times. The chain carries TRBV6-5 and TRBJ1-2; D possibly corresponds to TRBD1 (6 bases). CDR1 MNHEY and CDR2 SVGAGI come from the germline V gene. Trimming pared 2 bases from V and 7 bases from J, leaving 11 bases between. The CDR3 is 13 residues long. CDR3 nucleotide sequence: TGTGCCAGCAGTTACCGGGGGGGCCTTGGCTACACCTTC. Protein: CASSYRGGLGYTF.

This clone has only one observation. The CDR3 DNA is TGTGCCAGCAGTTCCGACTCGAGGACTCGAGAAAAACTGTTTTTT. It codes for CASSSDSRTREKLFF. The gene calls are TRBV27 and TRBJ1-4; no firm D call. There are 15 residues in the CDR3. The V gene lost 4 bases and the J gene lost 8 bases, with 17 bases spanning the gap. Germline CDR1 reads MNHEY; CDR2 reads SMNVEV (reference sequence). Combining the CDR3 with reference TRBV27 and TRBJ1-4 gives the whole variable domain EAQVTQNPRYLITVTGKKLTVTCSQNMNHEYMSWYRQDPGLGLRQIYYSMNVEVTDKGDVPEGYKVSRKEKRNFPLILESPSPNQTSLYFCASSSDSRTREKLFFGSGTQLSVL.

This sequence joins TRBV5-6 and TRBJ2-3, with TRBD2 matching over 16 bases. Per germline, CDR1 SGHDT and CDR2 YYEEEE. The CDR3 extends over 16 amino acids. The V gene end was trimmed by 4 bases and the J gene end by 4 bases; junction bases not matched to a gene: 3. CDR3 region: CASSGTSGGAPDTQYF. CDR3 coding DNA: TGTGCCAGCAGCGGGACTAGCGGGGGGGCCCCAGATACGCAGTATTTT.

The CDR3 DNA sequence: TGCGCCAGCAGCTCGGGGCTTAGGACAGGGCACGACAATGAGCAGTTCTTC. Translating it yields CASSSGLRTGHDNEQFF. V usage is TRBV5-1 and J usage is TRBJ2-1, with 8 positions matching TRBD1. The CDR3 has 17 amino acids. Germline V gene data show CDR1 as SGHRS and CDR2 as YFSETQ. The junction had 13 bases not matched to a gene; V was cut back by 3 bases and J by 5 bases.

The chain carries TRBV19 and TRBJ1-4, with 9 positions matching TRBD1. Trimming took 9 bases from V and 6 from J; bases not matched to a gene: 2. The CDR3 contains 12 residues. Per the germline V gene, CDR1 is LNHDA and CDR2 is SQIVND (reference sequence). In nucleotides, the CDR3 is TGTGCCAGCGGGACAGGGTATGAAAAACTGTTTTTT. Amino acid sequence: CASGTGYEKLFF.

This chain links TRBV6-2 or TRBV6-3 with TRBJ1-1; perhaps TRBD1 as D (5 bases). V was pared by 5 bases and J by 0 bases, with 16 bases between. Per the germline V gene, CDR1 is MNHEY and CDR2 is SVGEGT. The CDR3 contains 16 residues. CDR3 region: CASSVRPGVMNTEAFF. The CDR3 coding sequence is TGTGCCAGCAGTGTTAGACCGGGGGTGATGAACACTGAAGCTTTCTTT.

This sequence joins TRBV4-3 and TRBJ2-7, with D perhaps matching TRBD2 (5 bases). Germline values: CDR1 LGHNA, CDR2 YSLEER. The CDR3 runs 15 residues. The V end was cut by 0 bases, the J end by 2 bases, with 11 bases between. The DNA of the CDR3 is TGCGCCAGCAGCCAAGATACGGGGTTGCCCTACGAGCAGTACTTC. Protein sequence: CASSQDTGLPYEQYF.

CDR3 loop: CASRVGTVNEKLFF. CDR3 coding DNA: TGCGCCAGCAGAGTCGGGACAGTTAATGAAAAACTGTTTTTT. This chain connects TRBV5-1 to TRBJ1-4; 7 nucleotides agree with TRBD1. V gave up 5 bases and J gave up 4 bases; unmatched junction bases: 5. This CDR3 has 14 amino acids. Germline CDR1 SGHRS, CDR2 YFSETQ.

The rearrangement uses TRBV7-8 and TRBJ2-3, with 7 bases lining up with TRBD1. Germline assignment: CDR1 SGHVS and CDR2 FQNEAQ. This CDR3 has 16 amino acids. J was trimmed by 4 bases and V by 3 bases; bases with no gene match: 10. The CDR3 region has the DNA TGTGCCAGCAGCTTTGACCCGGGACAGTTTGCAGATACGCAGTATTTT. It yields the protein CASSFDPGQFADTQYF.